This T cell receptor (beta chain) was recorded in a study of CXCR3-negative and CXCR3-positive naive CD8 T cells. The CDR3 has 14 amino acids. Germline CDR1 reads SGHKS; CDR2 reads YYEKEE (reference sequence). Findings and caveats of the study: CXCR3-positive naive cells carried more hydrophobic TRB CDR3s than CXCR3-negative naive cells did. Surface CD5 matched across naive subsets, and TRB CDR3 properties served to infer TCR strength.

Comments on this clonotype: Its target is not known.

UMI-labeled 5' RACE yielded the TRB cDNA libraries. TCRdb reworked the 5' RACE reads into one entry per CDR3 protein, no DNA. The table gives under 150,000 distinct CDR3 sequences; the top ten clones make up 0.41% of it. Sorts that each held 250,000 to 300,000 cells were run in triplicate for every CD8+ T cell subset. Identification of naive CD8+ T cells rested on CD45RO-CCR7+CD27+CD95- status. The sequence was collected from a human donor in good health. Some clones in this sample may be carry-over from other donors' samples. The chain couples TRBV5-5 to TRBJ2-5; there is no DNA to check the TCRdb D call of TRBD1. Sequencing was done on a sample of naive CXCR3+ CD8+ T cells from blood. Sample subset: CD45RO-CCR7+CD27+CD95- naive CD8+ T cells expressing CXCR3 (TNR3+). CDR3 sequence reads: CASSFGTGVYEQYF.